Reported below is one T cell receptor beta chain. Its cognate antigen is unknown. This record comes from a study of post-analysis software for immune sequencing data. Study overall: Progressive-relapsing, secondary progressive and relapsing-remitting multiple sclerosis were among the disease courses included.

General study results and limits: Patients with multiple sclerosis recorded significantly lower normalized Chao1 diversity than controls, the study found. Comparison of patients with controls showed a handful of TRBV segments more frequent in patients, TRBV5-6, TRBV5-1 and TRBV20-1 among them.

Included in the TCR beta cDNA libraries were unique molecular identifiers. T cells numbering roughly 0.95 to 11 million gave rise to a few hundred thousand cDNA molecules. TCRdb re-analysed the PCR reads in MiXCR, keeping a single row per CDR3 protein. The data hold 450,000 to 700,000 distinct CDR3 sequences, with roughly 46% observed a single time. CDR1 and CDR2 from the germline V gene are MDHEN and SYDVKM. With 2 bases removed from V and 1 base from J, the gap between germline ends came to 8 bases. The CDR3 totals 14 residues. The rearrangement joins TRBV28 to TRBJ2-5; D remains unclear. This TCR was sampled from a girl aged 5-17 years with multiple sclerosis. Sample: blood. CDR3 region: CASSLGSLQETQYF. The CDR3 DNA is TGTGCCAGCAGTTTAGGAAGTCTCCAAGAGACCCAGTACTTC.